A selection of T cell receptor beta chains follows, all from one sample in a study of cytomegalovirus exposure and HLA in healthy donors. Assay used: immunoSEQ multiplex PCR; TCRdb lists only in-frame clones, some missing. The data contain about 360,000 clones, 70% to 90% of them seen just once; the ten biggest clones take up around 0.8%. The sample comprised PBMCs. All receptors come from a young woman in good health and CMV-seronegative. The CDR3 runs from the conserved cysteine through the conserved F or W. The order of the fields is clone size, V gene, J gene, CDR3 protein. Expanded clones get a size class; other rows say once, few or many, or leave the size out.

-	TRBV9	TRBJ1-2	CASSGQGNNGYTF
-	TRBV23-1	TRBJ1-2	CASSQSSSWALGYTF
-	TRBV27	TRBJ2-7	CASSLASGGLTEQYF
few	TRBV21-1	TRBJ2-7	CASSKCSSVYEQYF
-	TRBV2	TRBJ1-5	CASSNQGNQPQHF
-	TRBV4-1	TRBJ2-3	CASSQDILAGGASSSTDTQYF
-	TRBV29-1	TRBJ2-1	CSAKTSGAFYNEQFF
-	TRBV4-1	TRBJ2-7	CASSHPNYEQYF
-	TRBV4-1	TRBJ1-2	CASSQEGRGSGYTF
once	TRBV27	TRBJ2-4	CASSWGGRGSLNF
-	TRBV5-1	TRBJ2-6	CASSTTWTGANVLTF
-	TRBV19	TRBJ1-5	CASKGRTGGFSNQPQHF
-	TRBV27	TRBJ2-2	CASSLAVRAGELFF
-	TRBV10-3	TRBJ2-3	CAISDVGKGTDTQYF
once	TRBV28	TRBJ2-6	CASSLSGQGAPGANVLTF
-	TRBV2	TRBJ2-7	CASSGGNLSYEQYF
-	TRBV29-1	TRBJ2-1	CSTSPGQEQFF
-	TRBV6-4	TRBJ1-3	CASSAEVSGNTIYF
-	TRBV28	TRBJ2-1	CATISGILNEQFF
-	TRBV18	TRBJ1-2	CASSPGQGAHSRYGYTF
-	TRBV14	TRBJ2-5	CASSPLIEGARETQYF
-	TRBV7-8	TRBJ2-7	CASSSTAGTGSSYEQYF
-	TRBV5-1	TRBJ1-3	CASSPFSGYSGNTIYF
once	TRBV7-9	TRBJ2-5	CASSLSPTQETQYF
-	TRBV28	TRBJ2-7	CASSFRGFSYEQYF
-	TRBV25-1	TRBJ2-3	CASSESPSGRLETDTQYF
-	TRBV6-6	TRBJ2-7	CASSYSGTGIGYEQYF
few	TRBV15	TRBJ1-4	CATSRGREGEKLFF
-	TRBV9	TRBJ2-1	CASSVLSTGTNNEQFF